A single TCR beta chain is shown here with its context. Sequence at one end of the junction differs from germline and may be a read error. These data are taken from a study of siplizumab effects on memory and regulatory T cells. Here immunoSEQ multiplex PCR was the method, and the copy in TCRdb shows in-frame clones only, minus some. The profile shows over 65,000 clones, about 95% of them singletons. The CDR3 runs 12 residues. The germline CDR1 and CDR2 sequences are SSHAT and FNYEAQ (reference sequence). What was sequenced was CD8+ T cells sorted from blood. This receptor was obtained from a human donor in good health. The chain employs TRBV7-7 and TRBJ2-7, with TRBD1 matching over 8 bases. The DNA of the CDR3 is TGTGCTAGCAGCCAAGGACAGGGACAGCAGTACTTC. It specifies CASSQGQGQQYF.